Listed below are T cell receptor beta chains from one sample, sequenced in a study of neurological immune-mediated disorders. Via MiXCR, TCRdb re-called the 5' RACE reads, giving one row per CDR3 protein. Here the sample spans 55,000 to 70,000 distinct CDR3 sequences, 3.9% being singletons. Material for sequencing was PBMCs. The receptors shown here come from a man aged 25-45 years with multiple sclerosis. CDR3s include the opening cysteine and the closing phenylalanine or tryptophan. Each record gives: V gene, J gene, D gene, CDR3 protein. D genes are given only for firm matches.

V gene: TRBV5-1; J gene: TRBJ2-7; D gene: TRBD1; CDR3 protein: CASSGPGQGYEQYF
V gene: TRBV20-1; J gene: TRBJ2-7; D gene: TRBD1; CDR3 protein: CSARDLNRGYEQYF
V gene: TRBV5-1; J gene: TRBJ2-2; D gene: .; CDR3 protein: CASSEQVNTGELFF
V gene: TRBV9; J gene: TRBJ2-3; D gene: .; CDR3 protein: CASSVFSTDTQYF
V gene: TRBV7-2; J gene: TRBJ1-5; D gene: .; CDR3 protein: CASSTDRHGESGQPQHF
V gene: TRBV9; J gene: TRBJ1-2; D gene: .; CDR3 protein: CASSERDIYYGYTF
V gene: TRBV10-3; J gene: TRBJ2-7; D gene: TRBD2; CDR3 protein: CAIREAGKIYEQYF
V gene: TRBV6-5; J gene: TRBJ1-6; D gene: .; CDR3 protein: CASSYSLREGSSYNSPLHF
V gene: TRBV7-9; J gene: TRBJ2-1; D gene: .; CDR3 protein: CASSLNKNEQFF
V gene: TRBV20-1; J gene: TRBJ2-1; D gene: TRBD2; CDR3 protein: CSAMTRGVLYNEQFF
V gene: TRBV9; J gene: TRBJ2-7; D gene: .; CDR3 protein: CASSPLGRGVYEQYF
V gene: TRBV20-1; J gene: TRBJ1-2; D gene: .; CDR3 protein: CSASTAASYGYTF
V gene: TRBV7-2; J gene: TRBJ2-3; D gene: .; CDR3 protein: CASSLRPTTDTQYF
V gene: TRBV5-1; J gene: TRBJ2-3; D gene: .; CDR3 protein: CASSLTVSTDTQYF
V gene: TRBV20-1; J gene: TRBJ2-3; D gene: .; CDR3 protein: CSARDVGTDTQYF
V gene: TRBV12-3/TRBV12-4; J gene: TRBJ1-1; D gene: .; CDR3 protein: CASSLAGLGNTEAFF
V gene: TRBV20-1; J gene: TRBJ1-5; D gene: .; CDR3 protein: CSALVGGGSGGNSNQPQHF
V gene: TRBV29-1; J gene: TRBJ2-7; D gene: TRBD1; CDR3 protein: CSVDETGTYEQYF
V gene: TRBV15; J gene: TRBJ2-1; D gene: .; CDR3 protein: CATSTRRSSYNEQFF
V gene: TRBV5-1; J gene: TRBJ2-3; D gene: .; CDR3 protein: CASSPDSTDTQYF
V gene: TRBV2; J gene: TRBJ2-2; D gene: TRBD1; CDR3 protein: CASSENPGQGMFF
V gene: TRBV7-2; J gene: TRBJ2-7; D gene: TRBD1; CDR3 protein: CASSLRQGNEQYF
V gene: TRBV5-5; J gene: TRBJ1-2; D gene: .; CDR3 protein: CASSLDGTYGYTF
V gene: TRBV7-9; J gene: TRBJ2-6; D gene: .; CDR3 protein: CASSPRGWGGSGANVLTF
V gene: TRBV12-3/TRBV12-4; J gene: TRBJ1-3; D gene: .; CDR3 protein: CASSYGGLTGNTIYF
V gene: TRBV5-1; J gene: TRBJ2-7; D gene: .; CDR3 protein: CASSLEGVSYEQYF
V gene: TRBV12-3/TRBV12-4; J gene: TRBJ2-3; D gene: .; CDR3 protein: CASTFAKREDTQYF
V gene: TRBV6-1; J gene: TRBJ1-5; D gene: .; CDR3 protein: CASRKTGWNQPQHF
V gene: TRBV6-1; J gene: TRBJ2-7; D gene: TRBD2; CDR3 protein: CASSEHVTSGEVYEQYF
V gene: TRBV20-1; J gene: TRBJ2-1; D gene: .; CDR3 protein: CSAGDHRESYNEQFF
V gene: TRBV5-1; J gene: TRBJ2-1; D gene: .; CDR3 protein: CASRFLAGPGWNEQFF
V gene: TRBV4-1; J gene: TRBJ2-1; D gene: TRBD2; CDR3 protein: CASSPRAGGRDEQFF
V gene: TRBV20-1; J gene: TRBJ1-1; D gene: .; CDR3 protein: CSADRLPSGIQILNTEAFF
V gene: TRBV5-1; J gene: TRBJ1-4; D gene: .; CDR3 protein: CASSLEGTDEKLFF
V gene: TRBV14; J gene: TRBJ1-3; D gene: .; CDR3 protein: CASSQPGRDSGNTIYF
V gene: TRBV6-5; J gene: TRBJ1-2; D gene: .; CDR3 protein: CASQGGGYGYTF
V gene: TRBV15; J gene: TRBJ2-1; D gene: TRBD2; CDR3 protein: CATSRRRGDDNEQFF